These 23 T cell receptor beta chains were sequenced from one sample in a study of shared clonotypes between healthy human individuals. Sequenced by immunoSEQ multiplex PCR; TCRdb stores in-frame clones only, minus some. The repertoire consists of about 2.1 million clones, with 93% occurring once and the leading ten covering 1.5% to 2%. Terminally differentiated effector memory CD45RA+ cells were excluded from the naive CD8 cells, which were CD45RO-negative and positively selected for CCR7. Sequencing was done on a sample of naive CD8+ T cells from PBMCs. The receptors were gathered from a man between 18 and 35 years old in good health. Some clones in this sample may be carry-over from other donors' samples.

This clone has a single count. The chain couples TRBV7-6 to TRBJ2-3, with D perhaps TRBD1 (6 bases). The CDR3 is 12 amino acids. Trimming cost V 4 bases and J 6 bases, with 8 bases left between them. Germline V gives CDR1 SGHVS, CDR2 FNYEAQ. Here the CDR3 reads CASSYRADTQYF. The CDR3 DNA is TGTGCCAGCAGCTACAGGGCGGATACGCAGTATTTT.

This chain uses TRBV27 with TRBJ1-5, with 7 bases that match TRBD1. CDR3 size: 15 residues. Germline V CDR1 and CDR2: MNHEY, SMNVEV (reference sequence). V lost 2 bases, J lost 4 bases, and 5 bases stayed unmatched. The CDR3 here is CASSLGRGVNQPQHF. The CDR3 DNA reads TGTGCCAGCAGTTTAGGCAGGGGGGTAAATCAGCCCCAGCATTTT.

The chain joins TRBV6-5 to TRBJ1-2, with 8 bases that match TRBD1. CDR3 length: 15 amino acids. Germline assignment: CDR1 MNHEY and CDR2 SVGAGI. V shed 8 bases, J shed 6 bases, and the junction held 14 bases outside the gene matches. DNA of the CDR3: TGTGCCAGCGGACAGGGTAAAGGTGGTTGGGATGGCTACACCTTC. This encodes CASGQGKGGWDGYTF.

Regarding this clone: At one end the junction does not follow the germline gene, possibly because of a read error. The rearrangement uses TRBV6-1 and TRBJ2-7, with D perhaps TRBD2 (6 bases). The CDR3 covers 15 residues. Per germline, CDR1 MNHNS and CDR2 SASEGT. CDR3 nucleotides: TGTGCCAACAGTTTCTTTAGCGGAAGCTCCTACGAGCAGTACTTC. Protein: CANSFFSGSSYEQYF.

This CDR3 reads CASSLGSGLFQGSYEQYF. CDR3 bases: TGTGCCAGCAGCTTAGGGTCTGGGCTCTTCCAGGGAAGCTACGAGCAGTACTTC. The V and J genes are TRBV11-2 and TRBJ2-7; possible D gene TRBD1, 5 bases. Trimming shortened V by 1 base and J by 3 bases, and 22 bases separated the two germline ends. The CDR3 is 18 residues long. Germline CDR1 is SGHAT and CDR2 is FQNNGV.

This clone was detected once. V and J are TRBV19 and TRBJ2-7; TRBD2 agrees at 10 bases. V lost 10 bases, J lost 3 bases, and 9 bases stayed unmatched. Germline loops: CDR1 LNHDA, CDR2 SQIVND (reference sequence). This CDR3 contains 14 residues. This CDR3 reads CAIILAGPDYEQYF. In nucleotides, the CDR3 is TGTGCCATTATACTAGCGGGACCCGACTACGAGCAGTACTTC. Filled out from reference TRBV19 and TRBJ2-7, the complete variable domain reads DGGITQSPKYLFRKEGQNVTLSCEQNLNHDAMYWYRQDPGQGLRLIYYSQIVNDFQKGDIAEGYSVSREKKESFPLTVTSAQKNPTAFYLCAIILAGPDYEQYFGPGTRLTVT.

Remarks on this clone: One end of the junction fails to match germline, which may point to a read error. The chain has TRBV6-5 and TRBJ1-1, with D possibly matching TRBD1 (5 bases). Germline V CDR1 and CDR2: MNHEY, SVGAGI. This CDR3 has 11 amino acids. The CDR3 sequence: CVARGGTEAFF. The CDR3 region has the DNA TGCGTAGCGAGGGGCGGAACTGAAGCTTTCTTT.

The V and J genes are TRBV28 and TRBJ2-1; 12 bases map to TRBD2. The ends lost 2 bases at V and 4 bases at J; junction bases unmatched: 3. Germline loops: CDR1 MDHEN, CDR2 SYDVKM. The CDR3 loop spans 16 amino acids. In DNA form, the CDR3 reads TGTGCCAGCAGTTTAACGACTAGCGGGGGATACAATGAGCAGTTCTTC. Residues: CASSLTTSGGYNEQFF.

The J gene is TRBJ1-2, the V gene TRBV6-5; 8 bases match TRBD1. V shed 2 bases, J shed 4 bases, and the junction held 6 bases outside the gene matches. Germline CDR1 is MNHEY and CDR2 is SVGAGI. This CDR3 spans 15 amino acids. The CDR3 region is CASSYTDRALYGYTF. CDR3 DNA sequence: TGTGCCAGCAGTTACACGGACAGGGCCCTCTATGGCTACACCTTC.

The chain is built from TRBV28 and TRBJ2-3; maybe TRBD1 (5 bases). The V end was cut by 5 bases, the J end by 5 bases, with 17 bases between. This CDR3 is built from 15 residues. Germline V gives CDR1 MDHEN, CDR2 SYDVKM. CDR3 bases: TGTGCCAGCAGTGCACAAGCAGGGTATGAAGATACGCAGTATTTT. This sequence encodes CASSAQAGYEDTQYF.

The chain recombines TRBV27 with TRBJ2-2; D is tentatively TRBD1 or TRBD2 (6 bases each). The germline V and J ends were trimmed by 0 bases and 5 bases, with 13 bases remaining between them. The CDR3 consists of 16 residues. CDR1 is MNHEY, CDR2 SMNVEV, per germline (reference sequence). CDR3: CASSLSGGLVTGELFF. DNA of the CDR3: TGTGCCAGCAGTTTATCTGGGGGGCTCGTTACCGGGGAGCTGTTTTTT.

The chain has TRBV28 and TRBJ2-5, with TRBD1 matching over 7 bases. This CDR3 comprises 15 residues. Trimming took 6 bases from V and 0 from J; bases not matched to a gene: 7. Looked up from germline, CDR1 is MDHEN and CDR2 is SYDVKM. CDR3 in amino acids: CASRLGTAYQETQYF. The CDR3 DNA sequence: TGTGCCAGCAGATTAGGGACAGCGTACCAAGAGACCCAGTACTTC.

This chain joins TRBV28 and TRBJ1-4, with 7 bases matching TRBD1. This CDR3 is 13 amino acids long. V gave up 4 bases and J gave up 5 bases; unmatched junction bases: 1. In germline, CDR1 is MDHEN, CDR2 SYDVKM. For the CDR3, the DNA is TGTGCCAGCAGTTCGGGACAGAATGAAAAACTGTTTTTT. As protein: CASSSGQNEKLFF.

The CDR3 loop reads CASSLELAGETQYF. CDR3 coding DNA: TGTGCCAGCAGCTTGGAACTAGCTGGAGAGACCCAGTACTTC. The chain combines TRBV5-4 with TRBJ2-5; D is possibly TRBD2 (6 bases). Germline V CDR1 and CDR2: SGHNT, YYREEE (reference sequence). The CDR3 is 14 residues long. V lost 0 bases and J lost 4, with 10 bases in between.

CDR3 in amino acids: CASSVADSLEQYF. The CDR3 nucleotides are TGTGCCAGCAGCGTAGCAGACAGCCTAGAGCAGTACTTC. The genes are TRBV9 and TRBJ2-7, with a tentative D call TRBD1 (5 bases). From germline, CDR1 is SGDLS and CDR2 YYNGEE. Trimming stripped 0 bases from V and 7 bases from J, with 11 bases between. The CDR3 has 13 residues. The variable domain in full, completed from reference TRBV9 and TRBJ2-7, reads DSGVTQTPKHLITATGQRVTLRCSPRSGDLSVYWYQQSLDQGLQFLIQYYNGEERAKGNILERFSAQQFPDLHSELNLSSLELGDSALYFCASSVADSLEQYFGPGTRLTVT.

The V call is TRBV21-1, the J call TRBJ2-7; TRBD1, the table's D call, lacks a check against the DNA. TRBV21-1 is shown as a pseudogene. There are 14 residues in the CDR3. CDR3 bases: TGTGCCAGCCTCTCGGGACAGGCAACCTACGAGCAGTACTTC. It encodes CASLSGQATYEQYF.

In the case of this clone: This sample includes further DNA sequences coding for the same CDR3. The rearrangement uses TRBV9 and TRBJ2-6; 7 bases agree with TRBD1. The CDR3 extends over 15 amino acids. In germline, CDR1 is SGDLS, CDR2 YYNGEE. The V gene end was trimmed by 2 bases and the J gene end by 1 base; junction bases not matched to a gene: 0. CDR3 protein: CASSVTGSGANVLTF. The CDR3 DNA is TGTGCCAGCAGCGTGACAGGGTCTGGGGCCAACGTCCTGACTTTC.

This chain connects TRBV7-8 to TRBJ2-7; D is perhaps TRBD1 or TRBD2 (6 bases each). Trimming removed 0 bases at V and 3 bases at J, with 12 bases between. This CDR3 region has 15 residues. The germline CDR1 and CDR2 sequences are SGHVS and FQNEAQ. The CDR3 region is CASSLAGASDYEQYF. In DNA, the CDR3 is TGTGCCAGCAGCTTAGCGGGGGCTAGCGACTACGAGCAGTACTTC.

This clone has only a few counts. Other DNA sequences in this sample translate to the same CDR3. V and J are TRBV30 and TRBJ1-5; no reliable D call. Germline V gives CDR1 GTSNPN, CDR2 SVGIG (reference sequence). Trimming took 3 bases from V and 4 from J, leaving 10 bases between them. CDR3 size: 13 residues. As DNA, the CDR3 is TGTGCCTGGAGCGGACGGCTTAATCAGCCCCAGCATTTT. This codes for CAWSGRLNQPQHF. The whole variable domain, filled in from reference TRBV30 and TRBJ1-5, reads SQTIHQWPATLVQPVGSPLSLECTVEGTSNPNLYWYRQAAGRGLQLLFYSVGIGQISSEVPQNLSASRPQDRQFILSSKKLLLSDSGFYLCAWSGRLNQPQHFGDGTRLSIL.

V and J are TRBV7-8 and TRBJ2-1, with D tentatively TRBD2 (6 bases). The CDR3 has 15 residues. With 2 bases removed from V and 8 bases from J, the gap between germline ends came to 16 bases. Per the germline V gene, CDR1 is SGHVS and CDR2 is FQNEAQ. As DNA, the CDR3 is TGTGCCAGCAGCTTACTTAGCGGTTACGGCGATGAGCAGTTCTTC. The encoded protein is CASSLLSGYGDEQFF.

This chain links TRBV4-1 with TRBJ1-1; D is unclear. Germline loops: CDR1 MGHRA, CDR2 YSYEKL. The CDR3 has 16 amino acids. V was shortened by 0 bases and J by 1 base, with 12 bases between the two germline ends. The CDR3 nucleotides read TGCGCCAGCAGCCAAGATTACGGGGTGGGGAACACTGAAGCTTTCTTT. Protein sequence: CASSQDYGVGNTEAFF.

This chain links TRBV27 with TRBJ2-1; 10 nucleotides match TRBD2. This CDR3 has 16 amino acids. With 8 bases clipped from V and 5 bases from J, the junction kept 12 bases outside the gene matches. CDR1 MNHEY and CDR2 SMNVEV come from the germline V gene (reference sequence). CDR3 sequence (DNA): TGTGCCAGCGGGATCAGAGCGGGAGGGCCTGACAATGAGCAGTTCTTC. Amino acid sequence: CASGIRAGGPDNEQFF.

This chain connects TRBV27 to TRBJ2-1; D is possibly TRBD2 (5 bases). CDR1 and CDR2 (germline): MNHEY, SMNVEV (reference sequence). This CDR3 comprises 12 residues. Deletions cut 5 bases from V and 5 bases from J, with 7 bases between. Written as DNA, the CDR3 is TGTGCCAGCAGTCCCGGGGACAATGAGCAGTTCTTC. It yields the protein CASSPGDNEQFF.